Included here is one TCR beta chain sequence, with context. This sample stems from a study of shared clonotypes between healthy human individuals. Several immunoSEQ 96-well plates shared each subset's DNA, each plate a replicate. Some 32,000 T cell genomes, or around 200 ng DNA, went into the sorted-subset replicate PCRs. TCRdb's table, derived via immunoSEQ multiplex PCR, lists solely in-frame clones and lacks some. The sample records around 640,000 clones, about 96% being singletons. Germline CDR1 and CDR2: MDHEN and SYDVKM. V dropped 5 bases and J dropped 3; count of bases not matched to a gene: 12. The CDR3 contains 18 residues. The naive CD8 fraction comprised CD45RO-negative cells positively selected for CCR7 and excluded terminally differentiated effector memory CD45RA+ cells.

The V call is TRBV28, the J call TRBJ2-2, with 10 bases identical to TRBD1. The sequence derives from a woman in her 30s in good health. The specimen sequenced was naive CD8+ T cells sorted from blood. The CDR3 DNA is TGTGCCAGCAGTCCCGATACCGGGACAGGGGTTTACACCGGGGAGCTGTTTTTT. It yields the protein CASSPDTGTGVYTGELFF.